A selection of T cell receptor beta chains follows, all from one sample in a study of cytomegalovirus exposure and HLA in healthy donors. Generated by immunoSEQ multiplex PCR, the TCRdb table keeps only in-frame clones and is missing some. The table includes about 120,000 clones, approximately 80% detected once. The sequencing sample was made of PBMCs. These receptors were taken from a male donor in good health and CMV-seropositive. The CDR3 runs from the conserved cysteine through the conserved F or W.

>TRBV5-4|TRBJ2-5
CASRINVGSETQYF
>TRBV28|TRBJ1-1
CASTLTAMNTEAFF
>TRBV15|TRBJ2-1
CATSPAPRGGEQFF
>TRBV4-2|TRBJ2-7
CASSQDLPGEDYEQYF
>TRBV19|TRBJ1-1
CASSRSQRATEAFF
>TRBV27|TRBJ2-1
CASSNLWTSGNEQFF
>TRBV7-6|TRBJ2-7
CASSLGESYEQYF
>TRBV5-5|TRBJ2-5
CASSLVGRGETQYF
>TRBV6-5|TRBJ1-2
CASSYSLGQGDGYTF
>TRBV5-1|TRBJ2-1
CASSITSGREQFF
>TRBV29-1|TRBJ1-1
CSVEPGTVPMNTEAFF
>TRBV19|TRBJ1-2
CASSTRTGTANGYTF
>TRBV10-3|TRBJ2-7
CAISESASVSYEQYF
>TRBV16|TRBJ1-2
CASSPRGRTFYGYTF
>TRBV19|TRBJ2-1
CATRLAGGPADEQFF
>TRBV5-6|TRBJ2-3
CASSLWDRRFTNTQYF
>TRBV27|TRBJ1-5
CASSPSGWNQPQHF
>TRBV30|TRBJ1-1
CAWSVGAVEAFF